What follows is one T cell receptor (beta chain) and its context. The antigen it recognizes is unknown. No base quality information exists; no much larger clone differs at one position. The data are from a study of identical twins (dated by TCRdb to between 2015 and 2016). General notes on the study: The study deep-sequenced TCR alpha and beta repertoires from monozygotic twins, unrelated adults of various ages and cord blood to test whether fetal clonotypes persist. To rule out contamination, replicate twin experiments were performed at different times with different library preparation protocols.

The protocol used for the library was 5' RACE. Sequencer: Illumina HiSeq 2000. A universal primer binding site was added through template switching, and the final cDNA carried a unique molecular identifier so that TCR cDNA molecules could be counted accurately. Specific primers in the conserved constant-segment region were used to synthesize first-strand cDNA for the TCR alpha and beta chains. To control for contamination, each cDNA library was double barcoded with a SMART-Mk sample barcode plus Illumina barcodes. TruSeq adapter sequences along with Illumina sample barcodes were introduced in two successive PCR steps. TCR alpha and beta cDNA libraries were sequenced on the Illumina HiSeq platform with custom primers. In the original analysis: MiGEC processed the raw reads to extract unique molecular identifiers, while MiXCR was used to determine the CDR3 positions. Recombination models were inferred per individual with the repgenHMM and IGoR tools using an EM algorithm. Shared clonotype analysis was performed with the tcR package in R, normalizing sharing by the product of cloneset sizes. To study raw recombination free of thymic and clonal selection effects, out-of-frame nonproductive sequences were analyzed. TCRdb took the public reads, trimmed them with fastp at Q25, ran MiXCR for clone calling and kept in-frame beta chains. Each entry is one CDR3 protein sequence, shown with its most common DNA and genes. TCRdb's processing, not the study's, gives the V and J calls here. Present in this sample are about 290,000 distinct CDR3 sequences, over 8.5% of which were seen just once. Of the sample, roughly 6.8% is held by the ten largest clones.

CDR1 and CDR2 (MNHNS, SASEGT) derive from the germline V gene. V is clipped by 8 bases and J by 9 bases, and the sequence between their germline boundaries is 20 bases long. Taken from cysteine to phenylalanine, the CDR3 has 14 residues. Here the CDR3 DNA is all that survives: 42 bases in frame from base 1. Findings and caveats that apply to the study as a whole: Abundant cord blood beta clonotypes carried fewer insertions; young adult naive repertoires showed a weaker similar trend, while memory repertoires showed none. In beta out-of-frame sequences, excess twin sharing was weaker, because having fewer shared sequences lowered the signal-to-noise ratio. Zero-insertion analyses could be partly confounded by invariant T cells such as MAIT and iNKT, though diverse VJ usage argued against such confounding for most clonotypes. Because the same donors could not be followed over many years, conclusions were based on cross-sectional statistical analysis. Compared with coincidental sharing between unrelated individuals, an excess of low generation-probability sequences was observed among out-of-frame TCR alpha sequences shared between twins. Recombination models systematically underestimated out-of-frame TCR alpha sharing in monozygotic twins but agreed with sharing between unrelated individuals.

Only healthy Caucasian donors were included. Three pairs of female monozygotic twins, all aged roughly 18 to 29 years, were included in the twin cohort. CD4+ and CD8+ T cell populations were isolated with positive isolation kits from Invitrogen. The sample was also linked to a second study, of yellow fever vaccine responses in identical twins. From that second study: The authors reported that the T cell response to vaccination in identical twins appeared partly convergent and partly personalized. The study precisely tracked vaccine-responding T cell clones in identical twins.

This clonotype was sampled from a woman aged 18 to 35 in good health. Rearrangement joined TRBV6-1 to TRBJ2-1; the D gene identity is not certain. Sequencing was performed on CD8+ T cells sorted from blood. The nucleotides are TGTGCCAGCTACGCGGCAGGCGGCATCAGTGAGCAGTTCTTC. Its protein is CASYAAGGISEQFF.